The 10 T cell receptor beta chains below were found in one sample sequenced in a study of T cell repertoires in cytomegalovirus infection (dated by TCRdb to the late 2010s). These receptors have no identified antigens. Sequenced on an Illumina HiSeq 1500. Using fastp trimming at Q25 and MiXCR clonotype assembly, TCRdb reanalyzed the public sequencing data and kept in-frame beta chains. Rows with a matching CDR3 protein are joined into one entry that keeps the most common DNA and genes. The sample table contains 680,000 or so distinct CDR3 sequences; only one count was recorded for roughly a third of them. The top ten constitute roughly 20% of the sample. The treatment or condition label, as the study defines it: in vitro stimulation with specific CMV peptide epitopes to enrich CMV-specific T cells. Source: cultured PBMCs, taken from culture after CMV antigen stimulation. The receptors come from a human donor in good health (CMV status not recorded). Some clones in this sample may be carry-over from other donors' samples.

This clonotype was counted only a few times. Here the CDR3 reads CASSGDGTGDQPQHF. CDR3 bases: TGTGCCAGCAGTGGGGACGGGACAGGGGATCAGCCCCAGCATTTT. V usage is TRBV6-8 and J usage is TRBJ1-5, with TRBD1 matching 10 bases. V shed 5 bases, J shed 5 bases, and the junction held 6 bases outside the gene matches. Germline-derived CDR1 and CDR2 are MNHGY and SAAAGT. This CDR3 spans 15 amino acids.

This clonotype was recorded a few times. V and J are TRBV3-1 and TRBJ2-3, with 7 bases aligning to TRBD2. CDR3 length equals 17 residues. V trimming: 2 bases; J trimming: 2 bases; junction bases outside the gene matches: 10. CDR1 is LGHDT and CDR2 is YNNKEL in the germline V gene (reference sequence). The CDR3 loop reads CASSQSGETPDTDTQYF. CDR3 in DNA: TGTGCCAGCAGCCAAAGCGGGGAGACGCCGGACACAGATACGCAGTATTTT.

This chain joins TRBV7-2 and TRBJ1-1; the D is unclear. The CDR3 is 12 amino acids. V gave up 2 bases and J gave up 5 bases, with 6 bases separating them. The germline V gene has CDR1 SGHTA and CDR2 FQGNSA. CDR3 protein: CASSLFATEAFF. Written as DNA, the CDR3 is TGTGCCAGCAGCTTATTCGCTACTGAAGCTTTCTTT. The whole variable domain, remainder taken from reference TRBV7-2 and TRBJ1-1, is GAGVSQSPSNKVTEKGKDVELRCDPISGHTALYWYRQSLGQGLEFLIYFQGNSAPDKSGLPSDRFSAERTGGSVSTLTIQRTQQEDSAVYLCASSLFATEAFFGQGTRLTVV.

This CDR3 reads CASSPWQGADTQYF. The CDR3 DNA reads as TGTGCCAGCAGCCCCTGGCAGGGTGCAGATACGCAGTATTTT. The rearrangement links TRBV14 to TRBJ2-3, with a tentative D call TRBD1 (5 bases). V shed 4 bases and J shed 4 bases, with 12 bases lying between them. CDR3 length: 14 amino acids. Germline CDR1 SGHDN, CDR2 FVKESK.

This clonotype occurred once. The V gene is TRBV20-1, the J gene TRBJ2-7; no definite D call. This CDR3 region has 15 residues. The V gene lost 0 bases and the J gene lost 7 bases, with 19 bases spanning the gap. Germline assignment: CDR1 DFQATT and CDR2 SNEGSKA (reference sequence). CDR3 in amino acids: CSARDVVATEYEQYF. Here the CDR3 DNA reads TGCAGTGCTAGAGACGTAGTGGCCACGGAATATGAGCAGTACTTC.

This clonotype was observed a handful of times. The chain links TRBV7-6 to TRBJ1-2; D might be TRBD1 (6 bases). The germline CDR1 and CDR2 sequences are SGHVS and FNYEAQ. With 2 bases removed from V and 3 bases from J, the gap between germline ends came to 16 bases. The CDR3 runs to 16 residues. CDR3 residues: CASSLLGGLEDYGYTF. The CDR3, as DNA: TGTGCCAGCAGCTTATTGGGGGGCCTGGAGGACTATGGCTACACCTTC. Together with reference TRBV7-6 and TRBJ1-2, the CDR3 gives the full variable domain: GAGVSQSPRYKVTKRGQDVALRCDPISGHVSLYWYRQALGQGPEFLTYFNYEAQQDKSGLPNDRFSAERPEGSISTLTIQRTEQRDSAMYRCASSLLGGLEDYGYTFGSGTRLTVV.

This clonotype appeared a few times. The chain recombines TRBV7-2 with TRBJ2-3, with D possibly TRBD2 on 6 matching bases. The V end lost 1 base, the J end lost 6 bases, and 14 bases lay between the germline ends. The CDR3 has 15 amino acids. Germline CDR1 is SGHTA and CDR2 is FQGNSA. The CDR3, as DNA: TGTGCCAGCAGCTTAGGGGCGGGAAGTTGGGATACGCAGTATTTT. This sequence encodes CASSLGAGSWDTQYF.

The sample holds a few counts of this clonotype. The V gene is TRBV12-3 or TRBV12-4, the J gene TRBJ2-1, with 9 positions matching TRBD1. This CDR3 contains 13 residues. The V segment lost 6 bases and the J segment 9 bases; nucleotides outside the gene matches: 6. The CDR3: CASSTDRGFEQFF. CDR3 nucleotides: TGTGCCAGCAGCACGGACAGGGGCTTTGAGCAGTTCTTC.

The CDR3 protein is CASTRQGYSYNEQFF. For the CDR3, the DNA is TGTGCCAGCACCCGACAGGGGTACTCCTACAATGAGCAGTTCTTC. The rearrangement links TRBV12-3 or TRBV12-4 to TRBJ2-1; TRBD1 matches 8 bases. Losses at the gene ends were 7 bases for V and 0 bases for J; bases not matched to a gene: 5. This CDR3 comprises 15 residues.

This clonotype was picked up many times. The rearrangement joins TRBV7-8 to TRBJ2-7; 10 bases agree with TRBD1. The germline V gene has CDR1 SGHVS and CDR2 FQNEAQ. V trimming: 5 bases; J trimming: 6 bases; junction bases outside the gene matches: 7. This CDR3 comprises 14 residues. The CDR3 region has the DNA TGTGCCAGCAGCACCCCGGGACAGGGGACCGAGCAGTACTTC. It encodes CASSTPGQGTEQYF.